This T cell receptor (beta chain) was profiled in a study of blood T cell repertoires in COVID-19. Study-level information: COVID-19 samples collected from the United States, Italy and Spain covered acute and convalescent phases.

Authors' analysis steps: Amplification of reference gene primers was used by the study to estimate nucleated cell counts. Clones were read by immunoSEQ multiplex PCR, and TCRdb kept only the in-frame ones, dropping some. That table is the source of V, J and clone size, and D and trimming were worked out from the DNA. The sample contains 100,000 to 150,000 clones, 84% of which appear only once. From germline, CDR1 is SEHNR and CDR2 FQNEAQ (reference sequence). Unmatched junction bases numbered 9, after V lost 3 bases and J lost 4 bases. This CDR3 region has 16 residues. This receptor was identified in a woman of 80 years or more with acute or convalescent COVID-19. The gene calls are TRBV7-9 and TRBJ1-2; TRBD1 aligns across 9 bases. Sequences were obtained from peripheral blood. Written as DNA, the CDR3 is TGTGCCAGCAGCTTTATAAACAGGGGGCCGGGCTATGGCTACACCTTC. It encodes CASSFINRGPGYGYTF.